This T cell receptor (beta chain) emerged from a study of cytomegalovirus exposure and HLA in healthy donors. Study outcomes and limitations: Owing to their indistinguishability, certain V segments, notably TRBV6-2 and TRBV6-3, were excluded.

In regard to this clone: What it binds is not known.

This CDR3 contains 14 residues. Germline values: CDR1 MNHEY, CDR2 SMNVEV (reference sequence). Trimming at V came to 6 bases and at J to 3 bases, leaving 0 bases not matched to a gene. PCR used 60 Vbeta primers and 13 Jbeta primers. Profiled with immunoSEQ multiplex PCR; TCRdb holds only in-frame clones, not every one. The data contain about 120,000 clones, approximately 80% of them singletons. V and J are TRBV27 and TRBJ2-7, with 15 bases fitting TRBD2. Input material: PBMCs. The source of this sequence is a woman aged 40 to 55 in good health and CMV-seronegative. The CDR3 region is CASRGLAGGYEQYF. The CDR3 nucleotides are TGTGCCAGCAGGGGACTAGCGGGGGGCTACGAGCAGTACTTC.